One sample yielded the 2 T cell receptor beta chains listed below, sequenced in a study of memory B cells and T cells in multiple sclerosis. CFSE-dim autoproliferating and CFSE-high non-proliferating T cells from unstimulated culture were sequenced separately. Replicate wells were pooled after 7 days of stimulus-free culture of under 5.5x10^7 CFSE-labeled PBMCs. Some clones are missing from TCRdb's copy, which holds only in-frame ones; the method was immunoSEQ multiplex PCR. The sample consists of approximately 30,000 clones, more than 70% of them appearing once. The antigens these receptors bind are not known. Sequencing was carried out using PBMCs from blood kept in culture. Receptors originate from a human donor with multiple sclerosis.

The chain combines TRBV27 with TRBJ2-7; 14 nucleotides align to TRBD2. V gave up 7 bases and J gave up 7 bases; unmatched junction bases: 15. Germline V gene lookup returns CDR1 MNHEY and CDR2 SMNVEV (reference sequence). This CDR3 contains 17 residues. CDR3 sequence reads: CASTLTSGREDRREQYF. In DNA, the CDR3 is TGTGCCAGCACTTTGACTAGCGGGAGGGAAGATAGGAGGGAGCAGTACTTC.

The chain links TRBV5-1 to TRBJ2-3; the match to TRBD2 covers 12 bases. V gave up 3 bases and J gave up 2 bases; unmatched junction bases: 4. The CDR3 covers 16 residues. The germline V gene encodes CDR1 SGHRS and CDR2 YFSETQ. The CDR3 protein is CASSSTSGRHTDTQYF. For the CDR3, the DNA is TGCGCCAGCAGCTCGACTAGCGGGAGACACACAGATACGCAGTATTTT. Looking up the rest from reference TRBV5-1 and TRBJ2-3 gives the full variable domain: KAGVTQTPRYLIKTRGQQVTLSCSPISGHRSVSWYQQTPGQGLQFLFEYFSETQRNKGNFPGRFSGRQFSNSRSEMNVSTLELGDSALYLCASSSTSGRHTDTQYFGPGTRLTVL.